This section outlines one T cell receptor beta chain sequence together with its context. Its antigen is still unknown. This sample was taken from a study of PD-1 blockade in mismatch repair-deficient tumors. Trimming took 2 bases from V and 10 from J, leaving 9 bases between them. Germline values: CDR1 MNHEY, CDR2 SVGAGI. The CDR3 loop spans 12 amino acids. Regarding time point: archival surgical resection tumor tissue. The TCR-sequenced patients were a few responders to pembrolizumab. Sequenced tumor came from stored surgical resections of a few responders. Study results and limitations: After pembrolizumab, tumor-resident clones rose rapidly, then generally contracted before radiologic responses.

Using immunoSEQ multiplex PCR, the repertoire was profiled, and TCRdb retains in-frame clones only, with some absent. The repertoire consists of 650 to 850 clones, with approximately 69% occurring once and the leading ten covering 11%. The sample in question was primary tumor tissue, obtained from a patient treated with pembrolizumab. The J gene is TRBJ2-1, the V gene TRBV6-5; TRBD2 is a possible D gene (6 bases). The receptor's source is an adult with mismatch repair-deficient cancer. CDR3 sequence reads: CASSYGGKEQFF. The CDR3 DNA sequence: TGTGCCAGCAGTTACGGGGGGAAGGAGCAGTTCTTC.